Listed below are T cell receptor beta chains from one sample, sequenced in a study of T cell repertoires in cytomegalovirus infection. Via MiXCR, TCRdb re-called the reads, giving one row per CDR3 protein. Found here are 450,000 to 650,000 distinct CDR3 sequences, about 30% of them singletons; the top ten hold about 13%. Material: PBMCs. These receptors originate from a human donor in good health (CMV status not recorded). Some clones in this sample may be carry-over from other donors' samples. CDR3s include the opening cysteine and the closing phenylalanine or tryptophan. Fields, in order: D gene, V gene, J gene, clone size, CDR3 DNA, CDR3 protein. A D gene is named only where the DNA matches it firmly. Size values are once, few and many counts, or a class for expanded clones, and some rows have none.

.,TRBV4-1,TRBJ2-7,once,TGCGCCAGCAGCCAAGGGTCCGGCGTTTACTACGAGCAGTACTTC,CASSQGSGVYYEQYF
.,TRBV2,TRBJ1-4,.,TGTGCCAGCAGCCCTGAGCTCGGAGTGGTTAATGAAAAACTGTTTTTT,CASSPELGVVNEKLFF
.,TRBV24-1,TRBJ2-3,.,TGTGCCACCAGTGACCCAGGTACGGCGGGCACAGATACGCAGTATTTT,CATSDPGTAGTDTQYF
.,TRBV4-1,TRBJ2-3,few,TGCGCCAGCAGCCAAGATTTTCGGTTCTCAGATACGCAGTATTTT,CASSQDFRFSDTQYF
TRBD1,TRBV5-1,TRBJ1-1,.,TGCGCCAGCAGCAACAGGCCCGGGACAGGGAGGAACACTGAAGCTTTCTTT,CASSNRPGTGRNTEAFF
TRBD1,TRBV5-6,TRBJ1-6,.,TGTGCCAGCAGCTTTTTCCGGTCGGGGGAGGGGGCAATCGGTTCACCCCTCCACTTT,CASSFFRSGEGAIGSPLHF
TRBD1,TRBV29-1,TRBJ1-2,.,TGCAGCGTTACCGACAGGGTAGGAGGCTACACCTTC,CSVTDRVGGYTF
TRBD2,TRBV6-5,TRBJ2-3,many,TGTGCCAGCAGTTACGGACTAGCGGGAGGGCTTGCAGATACGCAGTATTTT,CASSYGLAGGLADTQYF
.,TRBV6-2/TRBV6-3,TRBJ2-1,few,TGTGCCAGCAGTTACTCTCTACTAGCCAGTGAGCAGTTCTTC,CASSYSLLASEQFF
.,TRBV19,TRBJ1-5,few,TGTGCCAGTCGCTCTAATTATCAGCCCCAGCATTTT,CASRSNYQPQHF
.,TRBV23-1,TRBJ2-5,few,TGCGCCAGCATAGGTCTGAGCCAAGAGACCCAGTACTTC,CASIGLSQETQYF
.,TRBV11-3,TRBJ1-2,.,TGTGCCAGCACCCAAACCAGGGTGCGAGGAGGCTACACCTTC,CASTQTRVRGGYTF
.,TRBV15,TRBJ1-4,few,TGTGCCACCAGCAGTTCCTTGGCAGAAAAACTGTTTTTT,CATSSSLAEKLFF
TRBD2,TRBV11-2,TRBJ2-2,.,TGTGCCAGCCGCCTCTGGGGGGGGAACACCGGGGAGCTGTTTTTT,CASRLWGGNTGELFF
TRBD2,TRBV7-6,TRBJ2-1,few,TGTGCCAGCAGCCGTCGGGAGGGACCCTACAATGAGCAGTTCTTC,CASSRREGPYNEQFF
TRBD2,TRBV6-1,TRBJ2-5,.,TGTGCCAGCAGTGACCTAGCGGGGGTGTACTTC,CASSDLAGVYF
.,TRBV15,TRBJ1-1,.,TGTGCCACCAGCAGAGCGTGGGGGGGAGCCACTGAAGCTTTCTTT,CATSRAWGGATEAFF
TRBD1,TRBV12-3/TRBV12-4,TRBJ2-2,.,TGTGCCAGCAGTTTATTTACAGGGGGCACCGGGGAGCTGTTTTTT,CASSLFTGGTGELFF
TRBD2,TRBV6-2/TRBV6-3,TRBJ2-2,.,TGTGCCAGCAGTTACCCGTCTAGCGGGAGTCTGGACACCGGGGAGCTGTTTTTT,CASSYPSSGSLDTGELFF
.,TRBV7-6,TRBJ2-3,many,TGTGCCAGCCGGAGCGGACTTACTCGGTTCACAGATACGCAGTATTTT,CASRSGLTRFTDTQYF
TRBD1,TRBV28,TRBJ2-1,.,TGTGCCAGCAGATCCGGGACAGGGAACTACAATGAGCAGTTCTTC,CASRSGTGNYNEQFF
TRBD1,TRBV4-3,TRBJ1-1,.,TGCGCCAGCAGCCAAGAGCAGGGGGCCATGAACACTGAAGCTTTCTTT,CASSQEQGAMNTEAFF
.,TRBV12-3/TRBV12-4,TRBJ2-3,many,TGTGCCAGCAGCTATCCAGGGCGCACAGATACGCAGTATTTT,CASSYPGRTDTQYF
TRBD1,TRBV12-3/TRBV12-4,TRBJ1-3,.,TGTGCCAGCAGCGAGACAGGGCCGAGCTCTGGAAACACCATATATTTT,CASSETGPSSGNTIYF
.,TRBV5-1,TRBJ1-2,.,TGCGCCAGCAGCTTGGGGGACGGGGGTCCCAACATCTATGGCTACACCTTC,CASSLGDGGPNIYGYTF
.,TRBV18,TRBJ2-2,.,TGTGCCAGCTCACCAAGCGGGTCAGACACCGGGGAGCTGTTTTTT,CASSPSGSDTGELFF
.,TRBV28,TRBJ1-2,.,TGTGCCAGCAGTCTACCCAGGGCGACCTATGGCTACACCTTC,CASSLPRATYGYTF
.,TRBV12-3/TRBV12-4,TRBJ1-1,.,TGTGCCAGCAGTTCCATCGACAGGACGAACACTGAAGCTTTCTTT,CASSSIDRTNTEAFF
.,TRBV12-3/TRBV12-4,TRBJ1-1,.,TGTGCCAGCAGTCGTACCTGGACAGAGGAGACTGAAGCTTTCTTT,CASSRTWTEETEAFF
.,TRBV5-1,TRBJ2-3,.,TGCGCCAGCAGCTCCGAATCGTCCAAACATGGTGATACGCAGTATTTT,CASSSESSKHGDTQYF
.,TRBV7-2,TRBJ2-1,.,TGTGCCAGCAGCTTAGGCTCGGCAGAGTCTAGCCTGAGATGGTTC,CASSLGSAESSLRWF
.,TRBV6-8,TRBJ2-1,few,TGTGCCAGCAGTGACGGGCGGAGGGCACAGCAGTTCTTC,CASSDGRRAQQFF
.,TRBV18,TRBJ2-2,.,TGTGCCAGCTCACCAATGGATAGCGCGTACACCGGGGAGCTGTTTTTT,CASSPMDSAYTGELFF
.,TRBV10-3,TRBJ2-6,few,TGTGCCATCAGTGAGATTGGCGGAGACTCTGGGGCCAACGTCCTGACTTTC,CAISEIGGDSGANVLTF
.,TRBV7-2,TRBJ2-5,many,TGTGCCAGCAGCTTAGTTCCAAATTTGGAGGAGACCCAGTACTTC,CASSLVPNLEETQYF
TRBD2,TRBV6-1,TRBJ2-1,.,TGTGCCAGCAGGGTCGGACTAGCGGGTTCGAATGAGCAGTTCTTC,CASRVGLAGSNEQFF
.,TRBV28,TRBJ1-2,.,TGTGCCAGCGGGGACTACAGGGTTGATCGCGGCTACACCTTC,CASGDYRVDRGYTF
TRBD2,TRBV7-2,TRBJ2-3,.,TGTGCCAGCAGCCTGCGACTAGCGGGAGGGTTGGATACGCAGTATTTT,CASSLRLAGGLDTQYF